What follows is one T cell receptor (beta chain) and its context. This entry comes from a study of blood T cell repertoires in COVID-19. Across the whole study: COVID-19 samples collected from the United States, Italy and Spain covered acute and convalescent phases. T cells, B-cell-depleted T cells, or PBMCs supplied cDNA or gDNA.

Study processing details: Amplifying reference gene primers gave estimates of nucleated cell counts. Repertoires were generated with immunoSEQ multiplex PCR, while TCRdb's copy carries only in-frame clones and drops some. The V and J calls and clone size are taken from that table; D and trimming were inferred from the DNA. Here the sample spans 300,000 to 400,000 clones, more than 75% being singletons. CDR1 is LGHNA and CDR2 is YSLEER in the germline V gene. Between the trimmed V and J ends, which lost 3 bases and 5 bases, there was a span of 20 bases. The CDR3 loop spans 17 amino acids. The sample was peripheral blood. The V and J genes are TRBV4-3 and TRBJ1-5; possible D gene TRBD1, 5 bases. The clonotype comes from a woman aged 18-35 years who had recovered from COVID-19. The CDR3 nucleotides read TGCGCCAGCAGCCACCAATACTCTAGGACATCATATCAGCCCCAGCATTTT. Its translation is CASSHQYSRTSYQPQHF.